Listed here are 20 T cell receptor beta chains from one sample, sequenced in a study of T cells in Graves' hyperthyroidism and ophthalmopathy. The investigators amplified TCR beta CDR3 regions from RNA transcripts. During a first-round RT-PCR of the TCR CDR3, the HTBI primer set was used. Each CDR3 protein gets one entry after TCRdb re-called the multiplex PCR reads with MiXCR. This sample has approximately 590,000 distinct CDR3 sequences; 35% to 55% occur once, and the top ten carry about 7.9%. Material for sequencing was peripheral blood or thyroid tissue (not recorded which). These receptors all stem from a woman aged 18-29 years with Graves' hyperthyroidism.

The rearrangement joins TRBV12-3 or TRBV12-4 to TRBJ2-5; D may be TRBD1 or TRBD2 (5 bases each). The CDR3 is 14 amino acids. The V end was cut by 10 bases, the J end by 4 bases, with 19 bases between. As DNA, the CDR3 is TGTGCCATCGGGATAGAGGGGAAGCGAGAGACCCAGTACTTC. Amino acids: CAIGIEGKRETQYF.

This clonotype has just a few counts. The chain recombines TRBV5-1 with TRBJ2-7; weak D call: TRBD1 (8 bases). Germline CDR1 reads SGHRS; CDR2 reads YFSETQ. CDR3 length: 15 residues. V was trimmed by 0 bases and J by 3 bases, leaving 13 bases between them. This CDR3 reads CASSLEQGGSYEQYF. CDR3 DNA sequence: TGCGCCAGCAGCTTGGAACAGGGGGGGAGCTACGAGCAGTACTTC.

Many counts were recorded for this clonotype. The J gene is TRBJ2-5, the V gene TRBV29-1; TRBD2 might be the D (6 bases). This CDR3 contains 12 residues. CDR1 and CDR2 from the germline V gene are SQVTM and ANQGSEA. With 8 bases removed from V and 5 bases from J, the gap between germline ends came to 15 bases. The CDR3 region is CSSSGSAETQYF. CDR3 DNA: TGCAGCTCGTCCGGGAGTGCTGAGACCCAGTACTTC.

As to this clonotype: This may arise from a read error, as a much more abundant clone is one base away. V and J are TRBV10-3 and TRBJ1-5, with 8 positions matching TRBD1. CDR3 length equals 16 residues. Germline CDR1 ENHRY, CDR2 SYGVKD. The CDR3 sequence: CAISEATGALNQPRHF. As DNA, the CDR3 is TGTGCCATCAGTGAGGCGACAGGGGCCCTCAATCAGCCCCGGCATTTT.

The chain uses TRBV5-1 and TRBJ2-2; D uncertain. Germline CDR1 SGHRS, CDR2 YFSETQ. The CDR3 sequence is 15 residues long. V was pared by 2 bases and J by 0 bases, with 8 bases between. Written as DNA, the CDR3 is TGCGCCAGCAGCTTATCCCAGGCGAACACCGGGGAGCTGTTTTTT. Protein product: CASSLSQANTGELFF.

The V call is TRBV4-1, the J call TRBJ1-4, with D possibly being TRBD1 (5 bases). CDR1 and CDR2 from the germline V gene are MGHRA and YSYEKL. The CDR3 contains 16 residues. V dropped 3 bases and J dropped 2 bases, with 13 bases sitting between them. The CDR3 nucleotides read TGCGCCAGCAGCCATGAGGCGGGGGTCACTAATGAAAAACTGTTTTTT. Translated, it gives CASSHEAGVTNEKLFF.

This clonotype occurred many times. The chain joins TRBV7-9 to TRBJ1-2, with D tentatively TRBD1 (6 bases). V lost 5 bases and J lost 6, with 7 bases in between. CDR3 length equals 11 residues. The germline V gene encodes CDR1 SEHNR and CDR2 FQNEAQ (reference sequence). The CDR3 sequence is CASSRTDGYTF. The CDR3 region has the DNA TGTGCCAGCAGCCGGACAGATGGCTACACCTTC.

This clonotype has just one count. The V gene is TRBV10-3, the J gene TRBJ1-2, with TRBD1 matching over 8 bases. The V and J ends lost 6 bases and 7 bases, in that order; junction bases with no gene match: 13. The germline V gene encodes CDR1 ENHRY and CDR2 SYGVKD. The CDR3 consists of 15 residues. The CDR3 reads CAISLAGGQGLGYTF. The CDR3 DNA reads TGTGCCATCAGCTTGGCCGGAGGACAGGGCCTTGGCTACACCTTC.

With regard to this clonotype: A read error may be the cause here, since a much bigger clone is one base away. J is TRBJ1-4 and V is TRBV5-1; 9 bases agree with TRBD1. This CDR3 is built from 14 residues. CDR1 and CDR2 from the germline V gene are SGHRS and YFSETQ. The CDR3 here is CASGFGTGNEKLFF. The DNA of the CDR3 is TGCGCCAGCGGCTTCGGGACAGGGAATGAAAAACTGTTTTTT.

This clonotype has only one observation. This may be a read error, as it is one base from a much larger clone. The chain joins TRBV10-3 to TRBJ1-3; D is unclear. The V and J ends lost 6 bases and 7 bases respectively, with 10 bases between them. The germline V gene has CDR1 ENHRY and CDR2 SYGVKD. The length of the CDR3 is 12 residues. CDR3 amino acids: CAIRQAMNTIYF. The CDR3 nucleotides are TGTGCCATCAGACAAGCTATGAACACCATATATTTT.

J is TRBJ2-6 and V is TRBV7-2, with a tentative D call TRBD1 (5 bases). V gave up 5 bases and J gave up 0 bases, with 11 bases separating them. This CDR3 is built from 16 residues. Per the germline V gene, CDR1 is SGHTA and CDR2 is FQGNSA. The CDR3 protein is CASSGIGASGANVLTF. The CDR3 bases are TGTGCCAGCAGCGGAATAGGGGCCTCTGGGGCCAACGTCCTGACTTTC.

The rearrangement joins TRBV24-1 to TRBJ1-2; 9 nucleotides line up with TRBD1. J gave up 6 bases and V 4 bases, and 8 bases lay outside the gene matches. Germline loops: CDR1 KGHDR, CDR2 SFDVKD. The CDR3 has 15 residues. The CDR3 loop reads CATSDPRDRDHGYTF. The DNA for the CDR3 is TGTGCCACCAGTGACCCACGGGACAGGGACCATGGCTACACCTTC.

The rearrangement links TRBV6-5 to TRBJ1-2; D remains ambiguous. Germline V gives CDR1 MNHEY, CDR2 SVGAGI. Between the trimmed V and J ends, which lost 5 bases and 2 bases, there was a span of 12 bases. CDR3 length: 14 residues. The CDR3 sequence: CASSRPLTNYGYTF. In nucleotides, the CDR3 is TGTGCCAGCAGTCGCCCCCTCACCAACTATGGCTACACCTTC.

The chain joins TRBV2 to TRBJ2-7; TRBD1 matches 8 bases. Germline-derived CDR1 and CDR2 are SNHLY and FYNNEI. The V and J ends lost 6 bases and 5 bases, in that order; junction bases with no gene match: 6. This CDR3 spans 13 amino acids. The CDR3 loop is CASSPTGVDEQYF. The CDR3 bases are TGTGCCAGCAGCCCGACAGGGGTCGACGAGCAGTACTTC.

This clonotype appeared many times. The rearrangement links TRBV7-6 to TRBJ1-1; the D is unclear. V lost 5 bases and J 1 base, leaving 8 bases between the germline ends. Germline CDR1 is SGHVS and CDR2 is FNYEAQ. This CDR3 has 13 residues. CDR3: CASSRSSNTEAFF. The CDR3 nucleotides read TGTGCCAGCAGCCGAAGTTCGAACACTGAAGCTTTCTTT.

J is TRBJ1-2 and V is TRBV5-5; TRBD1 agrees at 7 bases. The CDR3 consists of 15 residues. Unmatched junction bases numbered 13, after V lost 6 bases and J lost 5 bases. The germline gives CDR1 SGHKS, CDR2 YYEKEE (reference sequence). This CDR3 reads CASTRLPGQFYGYTF. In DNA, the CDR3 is TGTGCCAGCACTCGGCTCCCGGGACAGTTTTATGGCTACACCTTC. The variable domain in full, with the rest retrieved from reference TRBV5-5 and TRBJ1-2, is DAGVTQSPTHLIKTRGQQVTLRCSPISGHKSVSWYQQVLGQGPQFIFQYYEKEERGRGNFPDRFSARQFPNYSSELNVNALLLGDSALYLCASTRLPGQFYGYTFGSGTRLTVV.

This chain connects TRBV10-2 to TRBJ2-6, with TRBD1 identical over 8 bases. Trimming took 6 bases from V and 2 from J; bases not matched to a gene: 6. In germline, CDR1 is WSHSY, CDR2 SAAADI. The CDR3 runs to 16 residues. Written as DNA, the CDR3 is TGCGCCAGCAGATCCAGGGGGCGGGCTGGGGCCAACGTCCTGACTTTC. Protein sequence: CASRSRGRAGANVLTF.

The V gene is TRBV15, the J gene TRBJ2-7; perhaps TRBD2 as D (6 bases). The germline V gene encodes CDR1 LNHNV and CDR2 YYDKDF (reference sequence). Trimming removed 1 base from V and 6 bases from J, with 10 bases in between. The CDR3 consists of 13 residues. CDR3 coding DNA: TGTGCCACCAGCAGAGCCGGGAGTCGCGAGCAGTACTTC. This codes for CATSRAGSREQYF.

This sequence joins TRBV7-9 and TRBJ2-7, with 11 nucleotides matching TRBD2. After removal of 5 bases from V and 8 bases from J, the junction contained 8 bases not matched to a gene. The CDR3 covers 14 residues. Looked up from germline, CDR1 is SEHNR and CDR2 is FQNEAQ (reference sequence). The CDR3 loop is CASSLLAGEPKQYF. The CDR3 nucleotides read TGTGCCAGCAGCCTACTAGCGGGAGAGCCCAAGCAGTACTTC.

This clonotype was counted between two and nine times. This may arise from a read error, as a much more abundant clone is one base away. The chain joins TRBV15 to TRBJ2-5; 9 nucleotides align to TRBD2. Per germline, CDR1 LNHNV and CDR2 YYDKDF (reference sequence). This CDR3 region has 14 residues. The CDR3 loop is CATKERGEKETQHF. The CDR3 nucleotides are TGTGCCACCAAGGAGCGGGGGGAGAAAGAGACCCAGCACTTC.